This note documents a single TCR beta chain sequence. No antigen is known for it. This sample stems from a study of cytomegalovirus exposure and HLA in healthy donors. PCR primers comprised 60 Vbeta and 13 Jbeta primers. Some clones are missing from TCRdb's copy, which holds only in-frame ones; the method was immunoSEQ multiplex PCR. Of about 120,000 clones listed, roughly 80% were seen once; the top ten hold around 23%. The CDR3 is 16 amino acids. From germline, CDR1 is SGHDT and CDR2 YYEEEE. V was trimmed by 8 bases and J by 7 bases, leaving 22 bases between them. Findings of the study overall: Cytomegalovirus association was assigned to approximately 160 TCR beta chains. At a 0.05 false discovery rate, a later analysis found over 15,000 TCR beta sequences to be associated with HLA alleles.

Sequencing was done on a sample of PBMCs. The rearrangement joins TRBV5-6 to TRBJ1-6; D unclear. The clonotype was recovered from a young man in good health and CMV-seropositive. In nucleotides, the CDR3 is TGTGCCAGTAACGAGGGCCAAACGAATGAGAATTCACCCCTCCACTTT. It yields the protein CASNEGQTNENSPLHF.